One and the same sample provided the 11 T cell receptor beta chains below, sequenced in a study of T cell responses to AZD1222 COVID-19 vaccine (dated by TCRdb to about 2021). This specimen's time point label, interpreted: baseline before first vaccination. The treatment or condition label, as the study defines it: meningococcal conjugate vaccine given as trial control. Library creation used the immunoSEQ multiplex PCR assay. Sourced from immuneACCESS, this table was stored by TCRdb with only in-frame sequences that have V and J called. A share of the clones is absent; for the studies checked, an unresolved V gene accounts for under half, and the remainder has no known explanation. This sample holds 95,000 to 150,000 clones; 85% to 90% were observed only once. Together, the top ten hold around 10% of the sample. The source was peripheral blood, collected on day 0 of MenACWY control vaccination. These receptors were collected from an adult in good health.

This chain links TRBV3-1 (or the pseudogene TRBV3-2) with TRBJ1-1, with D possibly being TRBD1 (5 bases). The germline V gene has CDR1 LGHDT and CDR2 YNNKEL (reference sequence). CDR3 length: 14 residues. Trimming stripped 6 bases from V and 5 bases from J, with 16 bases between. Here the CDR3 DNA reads TGTGCCAGCAGAACCTTCGGGGGGGGGACTGAAGCTTTCTTT. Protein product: CASRTFGGGTEAFF.

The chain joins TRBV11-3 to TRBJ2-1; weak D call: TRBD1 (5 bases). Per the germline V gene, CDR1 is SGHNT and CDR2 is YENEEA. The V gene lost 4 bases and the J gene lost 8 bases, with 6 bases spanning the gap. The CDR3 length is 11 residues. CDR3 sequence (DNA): TGTGCCAGCAGCTCAGGGTATGAGCAGTTCTTC. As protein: CASSSGYEQFF.

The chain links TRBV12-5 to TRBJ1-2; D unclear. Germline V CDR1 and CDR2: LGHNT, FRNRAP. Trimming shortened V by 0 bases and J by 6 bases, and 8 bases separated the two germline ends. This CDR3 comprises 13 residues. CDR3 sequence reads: CASGLVPGDGYTF. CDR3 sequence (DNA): TGTGCTAGTGGTTTGGTACCTGGGGATGGCTACACCTTC.

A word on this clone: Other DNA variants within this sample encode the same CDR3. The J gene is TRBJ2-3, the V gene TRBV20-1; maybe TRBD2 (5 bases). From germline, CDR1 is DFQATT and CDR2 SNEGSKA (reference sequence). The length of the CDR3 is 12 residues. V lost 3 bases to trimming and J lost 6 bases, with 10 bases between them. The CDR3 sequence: CSASTRGDTQYF. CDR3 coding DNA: TGCAGTGCTAGTACGCGCGGGGATACGCAGTATTTT.

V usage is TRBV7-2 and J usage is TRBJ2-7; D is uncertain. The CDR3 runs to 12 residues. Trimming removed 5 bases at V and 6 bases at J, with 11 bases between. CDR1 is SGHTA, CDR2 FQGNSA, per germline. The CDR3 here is CASSPVGVEQYF. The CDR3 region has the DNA TGTGCCAGCAGCCCAGTGGGCGTCGAGCAGTACTTC.

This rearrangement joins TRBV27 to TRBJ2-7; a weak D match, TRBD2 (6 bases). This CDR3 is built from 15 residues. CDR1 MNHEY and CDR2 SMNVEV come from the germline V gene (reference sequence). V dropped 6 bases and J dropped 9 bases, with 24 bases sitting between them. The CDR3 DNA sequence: TGTGCCAGCAGCTCATTGAGGGGAGCAGGGCGGGGGCAGTACTTC. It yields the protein CASSSLRGAGRGQYF.

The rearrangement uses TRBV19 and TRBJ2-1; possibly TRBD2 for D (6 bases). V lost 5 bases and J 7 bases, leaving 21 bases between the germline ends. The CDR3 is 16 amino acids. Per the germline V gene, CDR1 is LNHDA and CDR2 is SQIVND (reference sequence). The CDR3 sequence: CASSPSHYPSGNEQFF. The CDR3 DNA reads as TGTGCCAGTAGTCCGTCCCACTACCCGAGCGGGAATGAGCAGTTCTTC.

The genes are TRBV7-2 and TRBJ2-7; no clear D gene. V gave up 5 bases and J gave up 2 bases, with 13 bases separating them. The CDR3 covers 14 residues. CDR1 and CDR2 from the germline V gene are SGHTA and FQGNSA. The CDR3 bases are TGTGCCAGCAGCACCAGTGAGGTAACCTACGAGCAGTACTTC. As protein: CASSTSEVTYEQYF.

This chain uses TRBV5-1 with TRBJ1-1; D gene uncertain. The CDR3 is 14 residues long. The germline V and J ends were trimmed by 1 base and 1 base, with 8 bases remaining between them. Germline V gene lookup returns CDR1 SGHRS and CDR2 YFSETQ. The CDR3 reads CASSLIAGNTEAFF. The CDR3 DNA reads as TGCGCCAGCAGCTTGATTGCGGGGAACACTGAAGCTTTCTTT.

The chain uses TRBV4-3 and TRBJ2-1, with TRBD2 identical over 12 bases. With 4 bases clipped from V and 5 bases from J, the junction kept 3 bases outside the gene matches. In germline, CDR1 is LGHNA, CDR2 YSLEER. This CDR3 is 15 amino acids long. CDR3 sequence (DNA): TGCGCCAGCAGCCCGACTAGCGGGAGACACAATGAGCAGTTCTTC. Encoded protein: CASSPTSGRHNEQFF.

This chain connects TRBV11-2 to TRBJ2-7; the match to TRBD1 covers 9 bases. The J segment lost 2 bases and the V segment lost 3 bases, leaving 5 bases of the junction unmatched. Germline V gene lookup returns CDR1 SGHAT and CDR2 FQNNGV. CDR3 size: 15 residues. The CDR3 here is CASSLAGQGTYEQYF. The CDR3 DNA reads TGTGCCAGCAGCTTGGCCGGACAGGGGACCTACGAGCAGTACTTC.